Reported below is one T cell receptor beta chain. Other DNA sequences in this specimen translate into the identical CDR3. The data stem from a study of cytomegalovirus exposure and HLA in healthy donors. Across the whole study: HLA-typed donors were the source of roughly 85 million unique TCRs held in an early data release. Of the donors genotyped, several hundred in all, around 77% fell in the Caucasian-associated ancestry cluster.

Per the germline V gene, CDR1 is SGHRS and CDR2 is YFSETQ. The CDR3 contains 14 residues. V lost 4 bases and J lost 1; bases outside the gene matches: 3. The PCR ran on 60 Vbeta and 13 Jbeta primers. In the original workflow: Counted up in a later analysis, unique TCR beta chains came to approximately 77 million, with about 9.9 million shared. Data came from immunoSEQ multiplex PCR; TCRdb stores just in-frame clones and leaves some out. The V and J calls and clone size are taken from that table; D and trimming were inferred from the DNA. The data hold about 160,000 clones, with about 85% observed a single time.

The sample taken for sequencing was PBMCs. The TCR originated in a male donor in good health and CMV-seropositive. This sequence joins TRBV5-1 and TRBJ1-1; 8 bases are shared with TRBD1. This chain's CDR3 is CASSDRGPNTEAFF. DNA of the CDR3: TGCGCCAGCAGCGACAGGGGACCGAACACTGAAGCTTTCTTT.